The T cell receptor (beta chain) under discussion was sequenced for a study of T cells in Graves' hyperthyroidism and ophthalmopathy. The investigators amplified TCR beta CDR3 regions from RNA transcripts. A set of HTBI primers served as the primers for a first-round RT-PCR of the TCR CDR3. One entry per CDR3 protein, called by TCRdb with MiXCR from the multiplex PCR reads. The repertoire holds some 620,000 distinct CDR3 sequences, with around 15% as singletons. This clonotype came up many times. The sequencing sample was made of blood. This TCR was recovered from a woman aged 30 to 39 with Graves' hyperthyroidism.

CDR3 DNA sequence: TGCGCCAGCAGCTCGACGGACGGCGGCACAGATACGCAGTATTTT. Protein sequence: CASSSTDGGTDTQYF. V usage is TRBV5-1 and J usage is TRBJ2-3; D gene ambiguous. V dropped 3 bases and J dropped 1 base, with 12 bases sitting between them. CDR1 is SGHRS and CDR2 is YFSETQ in the germline V gene. CDR3 length equals 15 residues.